This TCR beta chain was identified during a study of vaccination effects on CD4 cells after COVID-19. Study background: A couple of convalescent patients were sampled 16 days and one week before vaccination.

Expansion with viral peptide pools was applied to antigen-specific CD4+ T cells by the ViraFEST assay prior to sequencing. Isolating CD4+ T cells followed 9 to 10 days of culture. Sometime from March through December 2020, the person acquired a SARS-CoV-2 infection that PCR confirmed. Supplemented with 8.5 to 10 IU/ml IL-2 and around 10 ug/ml peptides, a few million PBMC per well were kept in culture. This CDR3 contains 15 residues. Germline CDR1 reads SEHNR; CDR2 reads FQNEAQ (reference sequence). The V and J ends lost 5 bases and 3 bases respectively, with 16 bases between them. The protocol was immunoSEQ multiplex PCR, while the TCRdb copy is restricted to in-frame clones and leaves out a portion. The data show around 75,000 clones, around 70% seen once. Findings and caveats of the study: The study had few convalescent patients and no early post-infection timepoints. Marked clonal contraction of both clone types appeared late after vaccination.

About this clone itself: Its target is unknown.

The sequence was obtained from a human donor who had a prior SARS-CoV-2 infection. Source: CD4+ T cells from PBMCs cultured with HIV peptides, taken before COVID-19 vaccination. Documented subset: HIV-1 Nef peptide pool negative control/reference culture. The V and J genes are TRBV7-9 and TRBJ1-2, with D possibly being TRBD1 (5 bases). For the CDR3, the DNA is TGTGCCAGCAGCCCCGGCGGGGGTGGAGACTATGGCTACACCTTC. Protein product: CASSPGGGGDYGYTF. Complete variable domain (other parts from reference TRBV7-9 and TRBJ1-2): DTGVSQNPRHKITKRGQNVTFRCDPISEHNRLYWYRQTLGQGPEFLTYFQNEAQLEKSRLLSDRFSAERPKGSFSTLEIQRTEQGDSAMYLCASSPGGGGDYGYTFGSGTRLTVV.